Listed below are T cell receptor beta chains from one sample, sequenced in a study. TCRdb called the RT-PCR reads again in MiXCR, with one record for every CDR3 protein. This sample has about 700,000 distinct CDR3 sequences, with 13% to 15% found just once. Specimen: memory CD4+ T cells from blood. The receptors here all came from a female donor in good health, serving as a healthy control. Both conserved end residues are part of each CDR3. The D gene is left open where the match is weak. Clone size is given for some rows only: seen once, a few or many times, or a class if the clone is expanded.

TGCGCCAGCAGCCCCAGTAGTGGACGGACCTACGAGCAGTACTTC,CASSPSSGRTYEQYF,TRBJ2-7,-,TRBV5-1,-
TGTGCCAGCAGCTTAGTGTTCAACCACGAGCAGTACTTC,CASSLVFNHEQYF,TRBJ2-7,few,TRBV7-2,-
TGTGCCAGCAGCTTACAGGGTGCCAATTACGAGCAGTACTTC,CASSLQGANYEQYF,TRBJ2-7,-,TRBV5-1,-
TGTGCCATCAGTGCGACTAGCGGGTACTACGAGCAGTACTTC,CAISATSGYYEQYF,TRBJ2-7,few,TRBV10-3,TRBD2
TGCAGTGCTACCGGGATCAATCGGCACGAGCAGTACTTC,CSATGINRHEQYF,TRBJ2-7,few,TRBV20-1,-
TGTGCCAGCAGCTTAATGGAGGGGAGCAATCAGCCCCAGCATTTT,CASSLMEGSNQPQHF,TRBJ1-5,few,TRBV7-6,-
TGTGCCAGCAGCTCACAGGCGCTCCAAGAGACCCAGTACTTC,CASSSQALQETQYF,TRBJ2-5,-,TRBV7-2,-
TGTGCCAGCAGTGCGACAGGGATAGCTGGGGCCAACGTCCTGACTTTC,CASSATGIAGANVLTF,TRBJ2-6,few,TRBV25-1,TRBD1
TGCAGTGCTAGAGCACCTCATGACACTGAAGCTTTCTTT,CSARAPHDTEAFF,TRBJ1-1,many,TRBV20-1,-
TGTGCCAGCAGCCCTCAGTGGTATGGCTACACCTTC,CASSPQWYGYTF,TRBJ1-2,-,TRBV28,-
TGTGCCAGCAGCTTCGTCGGACAGGGGGCTAATGAGCAGTTCTTC,CASSFVGQGANEQFF,TRBJ2-1,few,TRBV5-8,TRBD1
TGTGCCAGCACACGATTACACGGACAGGGTTTTACTGAAGCTTTCTTT,CASTRLHGQGFTEAFF,TRBJ1-1,many,TRBV6-5,TRBD1
TGCGCCAGCAGCTTCGCGGGGGGCACCCGCCGGAATTCACCCCTCCACTTT,CASSFAGGTRRNSPLHF,TRBJ1-6,many,TRBV5-1,-
TGCAGCGCAAGGGAGGGGGACGAAAAACTGTTTTTT,CSAREGDEKLFF,TRBJ1-4,many,TRBV29-1,-
TGCGCCAGCAGCCAAGCCGGGAGGAACACCATATATTTT,CASSQAGRNTIYF,TRBJ1-3,-,TRBV4-3,-
TGTGCCAGCACTCCGGGACAGGGAGGGGAAGCTTTCTTT,CASTPGQGGEAFF,TRBJ1-1,-,TRBV2,TRBD1
TGTGCCAGCAGTGAGGACTCTCGAGCTTTCTTT,CASSEDSRAFF,TRBJ1-1,-,TRBV6-1,-
TGTGCCAGCAGTTTGATCCTAGTGGGAGTCGGAGAGACCCAGTACTTC,CASSLILVGVGETQYF,TRBJ2-5,once,TRBV28,-
TGTGCCAGCAGCCAAGATATGAGGGTATCAGTGAACACTGAAGCTTTCTTT,CASSQDMRVSVNTEAFF,TRBJ1-1,few,TRBV4-2,-
TGCGCCAGCAGCCAAGAGCCCCACAGAGAAAACACCATATATTTT,CASSQEPHRENTIYF,TRBJ1-3,few,TRBV4-3,-
TGTGCCAGCAGCGTAGTCCCAGGGACCGGGGAGCTGTTTTTT,CASSVVPGTGELFF,TRBJ2-2,few,TRBV9,-
TGTGCCAGCAACAACAGGGTGGCGGGAGGGAATGAGCAGTTCTTC,CASNNRVAGGNEQFF,TRBJ2-1,few,TRBV7-2,TRBD2
TGCAGTGCTAGAGGAATGGACAGGCCCGAAAACTATGGCTACACCTTC,CSARGMDRPENYGYTF,TRBJ1-2,-,TRBV20-1,TRBD1
TGCGCCAGCAGCCCGCCGGGACAGATGGACACCGGGGAGCTGTTTTTT,CASSPPGQMDTGELFF,TRBJ2-2,many,TRBV5-1,TRBD1
TGTGCCAGCAGCTTTGGGATCTACAATGAGCAGTTCTTC,CASSFGIYNEQFF,TRBJ2-1,-,TRBV7-2,-
TGTGCCAGCAGCCTTCGACCAATCCCTGAGCAGTTCTTC,CASSLRPIPEQFF,TRBJ2-1,many,TRBV7-2,-
TGCGCCAGCAGCGCCGGGACAGGGGCGTTGGACATTCAGTACTTC,CASSAGTGALDIQYF,TRBJ2-4,few,TRBV5-1,TRBD1
TGTGCCAGCAGCGGTGGTCTGGGGGTAGGCACTGAAGCTTTCTTT,CASSGGLGVGTEAFF,TRBJ1-1,few,TRBV9,-
TGTGCCAGCAGTTCCCATGGGACAGGCAATCAGCCCCAGCATTTT,CASSSHGTGNQPQHF,TRBJ1-5,-,TRBV7-2,TRBD1
TGTGCCAGCAGTGAAACGGTCAGGAGCACTGAAGCTTTCTTT,CASSETVRSTEAFF,TRBJ1-1,-,TRBV6-1,-
TGTGCCAGCAGTTTCCAGGGACCCTCCTACGAGCAGTACTTC,CASSFQGPSYEQYF,TRBJ2-7,many,TRBV27,-
TGCAGTGCTAGATTGCGGAGAGTTTACAATGAGCAGTTCTTC,CSARLRRVYNEQFF,TRBJ2-1,once,TRBV20-1,-
TGTGCCAGCAGTTACGGGGTATACGAGCAGTACTTC,CASSYGVYEQYF,TRBJ2-7,-,TRBV6-6,-
TGTGCCAGCAGTTCCATAGGACTAGCGGGAGGGACCGGGGAGCTGTTTTTT,CASSSIGLAGGTGELFF,TRBJ2-2,few,TRBV12-3/TRBV12-4,TRBD2
TGTGCCAGCTCACCAAGGGCAGAATATGGCTACACCTTC,CASSPRAEYGYTF,TRBJ1-2,-,TRBV18,-
TGTGCCAGTAGCAACGGGGACCAGAGCTCCTACAATGAGCAGTTCTTC,CASSNGDQSSYNEQFF,TRBJ2-1,-,TRBV19,-
TGTGCCAGCTGCCGGGACTCCTGCGAGGGGGAGCAGTACTTC,CASCRDSCEGEQYF,TRBJ2-7,-,TRBV25-1,-
TGTGCCAGCAGCTCCCGGACAGCGAACACCGGGGAGCTGTTTTTT,CASSSRTANTGELFF,TRBJ2-2,few,TRBV5-6,-
TGTGCCACCAGCAGAGTAGTGGGGGTGGGTGAAGCTTTCTTT,CATSRVVGVGEAFF,TRBJ1-1,few,TRBV15,-
TGTGCCACCAGTGAACATGGGACAGCCAACAATCAGCCCCAGCATTTT,CATSEHGTANNQPQHF,TRBJ1-5,many,TRBV24-1,TRBD1
TGTGCCAGCACCGCCACGGGAGTTGAGAACATTCAGTACTTC,CASTATGVENIQYF,TRBJ2-4,few,TRBV5-5,-
TGTGCCAGCAGCCCCTCGGACAGGCGGCCTGAAGCTTTCTTT,CASSPSDRRPEAFF,TRBJ1-1,few,TRBV7-2,TRBD1